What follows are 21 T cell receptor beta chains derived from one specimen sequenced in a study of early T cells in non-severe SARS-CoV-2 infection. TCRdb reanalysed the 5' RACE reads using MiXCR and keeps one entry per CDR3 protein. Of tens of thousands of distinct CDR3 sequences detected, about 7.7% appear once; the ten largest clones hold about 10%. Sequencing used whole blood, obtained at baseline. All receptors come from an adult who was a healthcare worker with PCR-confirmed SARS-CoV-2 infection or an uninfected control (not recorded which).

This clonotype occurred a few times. The DNA of the CDR3 is TGCAGTGCTTGGACACCCTCAGGCACCGGGGAGCTGTTTTTT. It is translated as CSAWTPSGTGELFF. The genes are TRBV20-1 and TRBJ2-2, with D perhaps matching TRBD1 (5 bases). CDR1 and CDR2 (germline): DFQATT, SNEGSKA (reference sequence). The CDR3 is 14 amino acids. V was trimmed by 5 bases and J by 4 bases, leaving 14 bases between them.

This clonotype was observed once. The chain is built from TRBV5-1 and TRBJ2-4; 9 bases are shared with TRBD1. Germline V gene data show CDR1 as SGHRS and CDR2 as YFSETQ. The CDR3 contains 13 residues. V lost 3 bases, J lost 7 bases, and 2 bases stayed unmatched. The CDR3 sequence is CASSWGQGNIQYF. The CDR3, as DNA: TGCGCCAGCAGCTGGGGACAGGGTAACATTCAGTACTTC.

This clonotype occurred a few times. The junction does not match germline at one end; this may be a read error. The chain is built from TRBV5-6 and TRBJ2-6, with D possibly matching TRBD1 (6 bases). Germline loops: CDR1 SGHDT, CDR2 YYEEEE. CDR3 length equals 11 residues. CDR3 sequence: CASKGGNVLTF. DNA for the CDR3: TGTGCCAGCAAAGGGGGCAACGTCCTGACTTTC.

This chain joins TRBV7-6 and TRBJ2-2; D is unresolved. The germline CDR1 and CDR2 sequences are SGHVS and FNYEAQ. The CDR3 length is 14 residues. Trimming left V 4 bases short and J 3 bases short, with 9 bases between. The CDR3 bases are TGTGCCAGCAGCTCTTGGACGGACACCGGGGAGCTGTTTTTT. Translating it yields CASSSWTDTGELFF. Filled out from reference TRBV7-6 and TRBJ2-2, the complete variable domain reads GAGVSQSPRYKVTKRGQDVALRCDPISGHVSLYWYRQALGQGPEFLTYFNYEAQQDKSGLPNDRFSAERPEGSISTLTIQRTEQRDSAMYRCASSSWTDTGELFFGEGSRLTVL.

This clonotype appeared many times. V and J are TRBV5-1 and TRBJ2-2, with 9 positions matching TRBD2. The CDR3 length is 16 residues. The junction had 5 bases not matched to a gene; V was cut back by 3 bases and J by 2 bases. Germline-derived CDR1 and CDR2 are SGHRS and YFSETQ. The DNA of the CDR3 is TGCGCCAGCAGCTCCCAGACTAGCGGCAACACCGGGGAGCTGTTTTTT. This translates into CASSSQTSGNTGELFF.

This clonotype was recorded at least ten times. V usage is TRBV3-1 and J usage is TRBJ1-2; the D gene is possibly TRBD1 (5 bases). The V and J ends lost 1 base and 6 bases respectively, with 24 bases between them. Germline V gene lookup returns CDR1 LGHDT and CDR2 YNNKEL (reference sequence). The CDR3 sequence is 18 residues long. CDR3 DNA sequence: TGTGCCAGCAGCCAAGTTATTCTCCGCGGTCAGGGAACCGATGGCTACACCTTC. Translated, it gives CASSQVILRGQGTDGYTF.

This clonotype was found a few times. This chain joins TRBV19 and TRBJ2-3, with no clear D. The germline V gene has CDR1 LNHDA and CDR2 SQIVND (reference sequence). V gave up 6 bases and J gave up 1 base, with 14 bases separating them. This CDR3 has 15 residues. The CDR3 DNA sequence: TGTGCCAGTAGGCCTGGTGGGCGCGGCACAGATACGCAGTATTTT. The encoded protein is CASRPGGRGTDTQYF.

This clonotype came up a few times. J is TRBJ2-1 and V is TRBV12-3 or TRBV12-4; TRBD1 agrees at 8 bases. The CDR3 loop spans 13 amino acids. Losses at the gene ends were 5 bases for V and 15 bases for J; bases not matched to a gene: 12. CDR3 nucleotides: TGTGCCAGCAGTATCACCGGGACAGGTATGCCGTTCTTC. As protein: CASSITGTGMPFF.

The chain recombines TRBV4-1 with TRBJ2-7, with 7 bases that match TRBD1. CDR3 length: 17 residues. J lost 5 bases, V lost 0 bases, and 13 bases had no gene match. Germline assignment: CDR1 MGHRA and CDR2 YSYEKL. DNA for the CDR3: TGCGCCAGCAGCCAAGACCCTCCCACAGGGGTGATTGACGAGCAGTACTTC. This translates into CASSQDPPTGVIDEQYF.

The CDR3 DNA follows: TGTGCCAGCAGCCCGTTCTATAGCGACATTCAGTACTTC. Protein sequence: CASSPFYSDIQYF. V gene TRBV11-2 combines with J gene TRBJ2-4; TRBD2 is a possible D gene (5 bases). This CDR3 is 13 amino acids long. V shed 5 bases and J shed 8 bases, with 13 bases lying between them. Germline CDR1 is SGHAT and CDR2 is FQNNGV.

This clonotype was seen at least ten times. The CDR3, as DNA: TGTGCCAGCAGTCTCAGGGTCTCTGGAAACACCATATATTTT. Residues: CASSLRVSGNTIYF. The J gene is TRBJ1-3, the V gene TRBV12-3 or TRBV12-4; D may be TRBD1 (5 bases). CDR3 size: 14 residues. Trimming removed 5 bases from V and 0 bases from J, with 8 bases in between.

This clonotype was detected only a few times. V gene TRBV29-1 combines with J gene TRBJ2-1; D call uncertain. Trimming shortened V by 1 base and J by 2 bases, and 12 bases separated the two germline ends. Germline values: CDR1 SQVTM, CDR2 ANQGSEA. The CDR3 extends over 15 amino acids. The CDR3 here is CSVEGFDRTYNEQFF. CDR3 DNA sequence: TGCAGCGTTGAAGGTTTCGATCGAACCTACAATGAGCAGTTCTTC.

The CDR3, as DNA: TGTGCCAGCAGCTTAGATAGGACAGGAGCAGAGACCCAGTACTTC. Translating it yields CASSLDRTGAETQYF. The V call is TRBV7-9, the J call TRBJ2-5; 7 nucleotides line up with TRBD1. CDR1 is SEHNR, CDR2 FQNEAQ, per germline (reference sequence). The CDR3 loop spans 15 amino acids. Losses at the gene ends were 1 base for V and 4 bases for J; bases not matched to a gene: 6.

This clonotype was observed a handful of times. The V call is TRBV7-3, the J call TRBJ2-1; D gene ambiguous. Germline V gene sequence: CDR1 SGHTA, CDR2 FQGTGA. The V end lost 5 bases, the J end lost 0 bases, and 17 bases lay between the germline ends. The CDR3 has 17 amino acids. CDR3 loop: CASSDWALPSSYNEQFF. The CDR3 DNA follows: TGTGCCAGCAGCGATTGGGCGCTGCCAAGCTCCTACAATGAGCAGTTCTTC. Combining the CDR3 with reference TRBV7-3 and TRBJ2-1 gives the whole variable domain GAGVSQTPSNKVTEKGKYVELRCDPISGHTALYWYRQSLGQGPEFLIYFQGTGAADDSGLPNDRFFAVRPEGSVSTLKIQRTERGDSAVYLCASSDWALPSSYNEQFFGPGTRLTVL.

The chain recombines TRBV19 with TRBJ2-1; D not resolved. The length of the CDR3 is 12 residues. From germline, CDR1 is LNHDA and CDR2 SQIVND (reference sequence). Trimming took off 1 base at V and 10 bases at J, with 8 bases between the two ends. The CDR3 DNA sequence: TGTGCCAGTAGTATAGTACGTTCGGAGCAGTTCTTC. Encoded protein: CASSIVRSEQFF.

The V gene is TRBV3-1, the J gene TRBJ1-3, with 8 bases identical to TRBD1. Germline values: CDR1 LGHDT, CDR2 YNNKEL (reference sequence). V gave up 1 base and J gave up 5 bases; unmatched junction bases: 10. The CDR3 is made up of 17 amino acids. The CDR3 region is CASSQALKTGDRNTIYF. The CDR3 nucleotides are TGTGCCAGCAGCCAAGCGCTCAAGACAGGGGATCGAAACACCATATATTTT.

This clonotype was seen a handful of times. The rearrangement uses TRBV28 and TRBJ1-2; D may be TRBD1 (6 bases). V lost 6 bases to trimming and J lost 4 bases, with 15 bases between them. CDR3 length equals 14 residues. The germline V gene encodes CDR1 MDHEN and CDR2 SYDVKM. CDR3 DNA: TGTGCCAGCAGACAGGGCGCACGGAGCTATGGCTACACCTTC. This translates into CASRQGARSYGYTF.

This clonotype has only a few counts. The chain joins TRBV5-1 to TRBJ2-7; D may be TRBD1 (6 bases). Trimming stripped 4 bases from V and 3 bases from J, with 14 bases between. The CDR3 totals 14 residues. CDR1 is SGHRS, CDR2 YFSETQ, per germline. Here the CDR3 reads CASSVGQMNYEQYF. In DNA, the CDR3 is TGCGCCAGCAGCGTTGGACAGATGAACTACGAGCAGTACTTC.

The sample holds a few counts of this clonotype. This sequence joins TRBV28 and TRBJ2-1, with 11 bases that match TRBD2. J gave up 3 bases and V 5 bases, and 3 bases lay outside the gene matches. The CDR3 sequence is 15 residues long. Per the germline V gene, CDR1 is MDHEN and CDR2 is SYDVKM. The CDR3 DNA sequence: TGTGCCAGCAGTACTAGCGGGAGATACTACAATGAGCAGTTCTTC. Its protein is CASSTSGRYYNEQFF. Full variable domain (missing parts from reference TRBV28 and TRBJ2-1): DVKVTQSSRYLVKRTGEKVFLECVQDMDHENMFWYRQDPGLGLRLIYFSYDVKMKEKGDIPEGYSVSREKKERFSLILESASTNQTSMYLCASSTSGRYYNEQFFGPGTRLTVL.

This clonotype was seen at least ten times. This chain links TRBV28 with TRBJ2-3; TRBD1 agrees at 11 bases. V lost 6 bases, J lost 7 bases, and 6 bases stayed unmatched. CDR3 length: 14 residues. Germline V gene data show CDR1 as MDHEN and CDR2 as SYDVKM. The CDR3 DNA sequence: TGTGCCAGCAGCTGGACAGGGGGCGCGAATACGCAGTATTTT. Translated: CASSWTGGANTQYF.

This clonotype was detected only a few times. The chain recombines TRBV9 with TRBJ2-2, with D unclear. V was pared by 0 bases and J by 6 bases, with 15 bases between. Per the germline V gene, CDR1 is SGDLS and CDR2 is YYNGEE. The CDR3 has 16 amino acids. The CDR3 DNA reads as TGTGCCAGCAGCGTAGTCGGCGGTGGGATCTCCGGGGAGCTGTTTTTT. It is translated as CASSVVGGGISGELFF.